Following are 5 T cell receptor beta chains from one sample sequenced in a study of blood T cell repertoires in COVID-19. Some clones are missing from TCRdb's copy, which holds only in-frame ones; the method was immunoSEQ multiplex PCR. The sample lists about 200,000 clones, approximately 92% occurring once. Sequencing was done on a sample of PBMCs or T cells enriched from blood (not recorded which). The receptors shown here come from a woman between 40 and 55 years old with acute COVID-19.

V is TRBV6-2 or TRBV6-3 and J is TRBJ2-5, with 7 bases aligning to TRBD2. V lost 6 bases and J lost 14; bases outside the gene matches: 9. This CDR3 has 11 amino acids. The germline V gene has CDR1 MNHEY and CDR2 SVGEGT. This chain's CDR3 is CASSDRDYRYF. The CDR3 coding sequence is TGTGCCAGCAGCGACCGGGACTACCGTTACTTC.

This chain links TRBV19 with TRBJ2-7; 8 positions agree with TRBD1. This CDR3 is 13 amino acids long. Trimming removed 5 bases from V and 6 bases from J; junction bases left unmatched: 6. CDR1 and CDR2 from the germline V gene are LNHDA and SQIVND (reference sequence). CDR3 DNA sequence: TGTGCCAGTAGTCTGGACAGGGTACGCGAGCAGTACTTC. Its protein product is CASSLDRVREQYF. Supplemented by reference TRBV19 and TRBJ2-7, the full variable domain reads DGGITQSPKYLFRKEGQNVTLSCEQNLNHDAMYWYRQDPGQGLRLIYYSQIVNDFQKGDIAEGYSVSREKKESFPLTVTSAQKNPTAFYLCASSLDRVREQYFGPGTRLTVT.

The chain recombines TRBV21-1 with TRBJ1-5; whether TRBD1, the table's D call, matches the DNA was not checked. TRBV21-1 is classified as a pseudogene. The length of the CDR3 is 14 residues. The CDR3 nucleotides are TGTGCCAGCAGCAAAGACAGGGGCGTTCAGCCCCAGCATTTT. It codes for CASSKDRGVQPQHF.

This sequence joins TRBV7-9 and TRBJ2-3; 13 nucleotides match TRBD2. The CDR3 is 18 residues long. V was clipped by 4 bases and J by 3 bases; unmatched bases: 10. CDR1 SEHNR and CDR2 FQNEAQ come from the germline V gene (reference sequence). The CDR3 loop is CASSSRGTSGITTDTQYF. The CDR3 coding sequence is TGTGCCAGCAGCTCTCGCGGGACTAGCGGGATTACGACAGATACGCAGTATTTT.

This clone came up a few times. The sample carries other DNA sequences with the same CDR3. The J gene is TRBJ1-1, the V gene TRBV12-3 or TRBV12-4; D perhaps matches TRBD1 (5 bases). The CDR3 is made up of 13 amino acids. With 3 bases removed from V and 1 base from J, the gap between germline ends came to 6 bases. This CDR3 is CASSFQGNTEAFF. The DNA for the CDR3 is TGTGCCAGCAGTTTTCAGGGGAACACTGAAGCTTTCTTT.